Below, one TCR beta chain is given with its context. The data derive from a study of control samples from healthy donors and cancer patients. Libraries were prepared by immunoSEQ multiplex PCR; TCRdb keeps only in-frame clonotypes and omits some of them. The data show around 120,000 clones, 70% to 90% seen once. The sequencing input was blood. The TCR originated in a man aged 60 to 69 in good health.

The chain's CDR3 is CASSFVGVSGNTIYF. CDR3 in DNA: TGTGCCAGCAGTTTTGTGGGGGTCTCTGGAAACACCATATATTTT. The V gene is TRBV28, the J gene TRBJ1-3, with D possibly being TRBD1 (5 bases). The V gene lost 3 bases and the J gene lost 0 bases, with 9 bases spanning the gap. CDR1 and CDR2 (germline): MDHEN, SYDVKM. This CDR3 is 15 amino acids long.